The clone carrying this T cell receptor (beta chain) was picked up one time. V lost 3 bases, J lost 5 bases, and 14 bases lay in between. Germline V gene sequence: CDR1 SGHRS, CDR2 YFSETQ. The CDR3 runs 14 residues. TCRdb's table, derived via immunoSEQ multiplex PCR, lists solely in-frame clones and lacks some. The data contain tens of thousands of clones, about nine tenths of them seen just once; the ten biggest clones take up approximately 15%. The data belong to a study of blood T cell repertoires in COVID-19. Study overall: The analysed material was cDNA or gDNA that came from T cells, B-cell-depleted T cells, or PBMCs.

Source material: peripheral blood. The TCR comes from a man between 65 and 85 years old with acute or convalescent COVID-19. The gene calls are TRBV5-1 and TRBJ2-5, with unresolved D. CDR3 nucleotides: TGCGCCAGCAGCTCGGTCCTGGCGGCGGAGACCCAGTACTTC. Amino acids: CASSSVLAAETQYF.